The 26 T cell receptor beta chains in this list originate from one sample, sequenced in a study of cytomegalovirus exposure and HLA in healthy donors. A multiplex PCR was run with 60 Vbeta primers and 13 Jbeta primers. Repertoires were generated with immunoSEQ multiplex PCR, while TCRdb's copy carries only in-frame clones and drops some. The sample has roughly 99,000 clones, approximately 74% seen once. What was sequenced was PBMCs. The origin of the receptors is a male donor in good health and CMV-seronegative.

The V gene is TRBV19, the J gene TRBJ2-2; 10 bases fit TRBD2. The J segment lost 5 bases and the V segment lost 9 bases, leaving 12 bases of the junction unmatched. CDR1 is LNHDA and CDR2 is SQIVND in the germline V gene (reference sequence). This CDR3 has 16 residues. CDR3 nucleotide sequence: TGTGCCAGCCTCGCGCTAGCGGGAGTTCGAACCGGGGAGCTGTTTTTT. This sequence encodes CASLALAGVRTGELFF.

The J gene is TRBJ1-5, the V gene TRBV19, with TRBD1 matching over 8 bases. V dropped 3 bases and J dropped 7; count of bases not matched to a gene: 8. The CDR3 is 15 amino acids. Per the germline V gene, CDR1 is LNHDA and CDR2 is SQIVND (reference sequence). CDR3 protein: CASSMGRGRIQPQHF. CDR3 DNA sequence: TGTGCCAGTAGTATGGGCAGGGGGCGCATCCAGCCCCAGCATTTT. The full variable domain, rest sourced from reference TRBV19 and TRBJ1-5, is DGGITQSPKYLFRKEGQNVTLSCEQNLNHDAMYWYRQDPGQGLRLIYYSQIVNDFQKGDIAEGYSVSREKKESFPLTVTSAQKNPTAFYLCASSMGRGRIQPQHFGDGTRLSIL.

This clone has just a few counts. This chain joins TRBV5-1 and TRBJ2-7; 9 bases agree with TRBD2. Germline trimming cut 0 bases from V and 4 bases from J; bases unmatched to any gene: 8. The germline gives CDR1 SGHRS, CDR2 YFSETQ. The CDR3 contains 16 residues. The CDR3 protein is CASSLASSGVTYEQYF. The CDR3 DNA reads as TGCGCCAGCAGCTTGGCCTCTAGCGGGGTCACATACGAGCAGTACTTC.

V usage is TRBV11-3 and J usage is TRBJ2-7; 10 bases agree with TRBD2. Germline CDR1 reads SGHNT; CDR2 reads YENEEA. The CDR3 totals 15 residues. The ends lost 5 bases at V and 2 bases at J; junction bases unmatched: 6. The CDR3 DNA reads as TGTGCCAGCAGCCCTAGCGGGAGTGGAACCTACGAGCAGTACTTC. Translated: CASSPSGSGTYEQYF.

CDR3 nucleotide sequence: TGTGCCAGCAGCTTAGTCAAGCACAGCACTGAAGCTTTCTTT. Protein product: CASSLVKHSTEAFF. The chain employs TRBV7-8 and TRBJ1-1; D is undetermined. The V gene's germline CDR1 is SGHVS and CDR2 FQNEAQ. V was pared by 1 base and J by 4 bases, with 10 bases between. The CDR3 spans 14 residues.

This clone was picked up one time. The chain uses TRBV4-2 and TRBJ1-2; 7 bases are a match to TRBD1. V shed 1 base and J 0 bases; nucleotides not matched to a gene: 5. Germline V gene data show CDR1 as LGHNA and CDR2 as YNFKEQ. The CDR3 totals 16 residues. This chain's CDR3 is CASSQAGTESNYGYTF. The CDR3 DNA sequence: TGTGCCAGCAGCCAAGCGGGGACAGAATCTAACTATGGCTACACCTTC.

CDR3 DNA sequence: TGTGCCAGCACCCAAGAGCTAGCGGGAGGCACAGATACGCAGTATTTT. Translated, it gives CASTQELAGGTDTQYF. The chain carries TRBV2 and TRBJ2-3; TRBD2 aligns across 10 bases. The junction had 8 bases not matched to a gene; V was cut back by 7 bases and J by 1 base. The CDR3 runs to 16 residues. Germline CDR1 is SNHLY and CDR2 is FYNNEI.

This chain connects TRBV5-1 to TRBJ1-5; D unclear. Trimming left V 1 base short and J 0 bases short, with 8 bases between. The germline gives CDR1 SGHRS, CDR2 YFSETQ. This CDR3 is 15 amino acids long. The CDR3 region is CASSLSGNSNQPQHF. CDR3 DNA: TGCGCCAGCAGCTTGTCGGGGAATAGCAATCAGCCCCAGCATTTT.

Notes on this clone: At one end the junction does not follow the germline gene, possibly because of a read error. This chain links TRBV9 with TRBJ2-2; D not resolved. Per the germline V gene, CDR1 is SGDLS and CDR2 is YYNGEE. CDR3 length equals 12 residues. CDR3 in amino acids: CASSVNIGELFF. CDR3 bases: TGTGCCAGCAGCGTAAACATCGGGGAGCTGTTTTTT.

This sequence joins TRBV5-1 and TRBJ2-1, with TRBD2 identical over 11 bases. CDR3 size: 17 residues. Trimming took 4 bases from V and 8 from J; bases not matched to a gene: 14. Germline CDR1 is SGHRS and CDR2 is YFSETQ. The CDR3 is CASSIETSGSFSDEQFF. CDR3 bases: TGCGCCAGCAGCATAGAAACTAGCGGGAGTTTTTCGGATGAGCAGTTCTTC.

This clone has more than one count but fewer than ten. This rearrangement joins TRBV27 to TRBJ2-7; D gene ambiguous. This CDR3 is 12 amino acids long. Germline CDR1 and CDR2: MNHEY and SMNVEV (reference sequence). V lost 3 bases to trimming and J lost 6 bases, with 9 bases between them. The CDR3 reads CASSLWPSEQYF. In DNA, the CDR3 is TGTGCCAGCAGTTTGTGGCCCTCCGAGCAGTACTTC.

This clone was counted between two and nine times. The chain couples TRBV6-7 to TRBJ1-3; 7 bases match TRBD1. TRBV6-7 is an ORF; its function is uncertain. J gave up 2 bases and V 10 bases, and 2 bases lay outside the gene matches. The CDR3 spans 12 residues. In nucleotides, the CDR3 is TGTGCCACCGGGACAGCTGGAAACACCATATATTTT. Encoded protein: CATGTAGNTIYF.

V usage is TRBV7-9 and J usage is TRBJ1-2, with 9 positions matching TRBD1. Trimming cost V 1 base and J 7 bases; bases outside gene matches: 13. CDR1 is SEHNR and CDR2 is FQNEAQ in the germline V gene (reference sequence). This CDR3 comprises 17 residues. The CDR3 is CASSLVSPSGTGCGYTF. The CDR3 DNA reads TGTGCCAGCAGCTTAGTTAGCCCGTCCGGGACAGGGTGTGGCTACACCTTC.

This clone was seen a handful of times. The CDR3 here is CASSLVRTIPSTDTQYF. CDR3 DNA sequence: TGTGCCAGCAGCTTAGTTCGGACAATACCTAGCACAGATACGCAGTATTTT. The chain has TRBV11-2 and TRBJ2-3, with D possibly matching TRBD1 (5 bases). Trimming removed 1 base from V and 0 bases from J, with 14 bases in between. Germline V gene data show CDR1 as SGHAT and CDR2 as FQNNGV. The CDR3 totals 17 residues.

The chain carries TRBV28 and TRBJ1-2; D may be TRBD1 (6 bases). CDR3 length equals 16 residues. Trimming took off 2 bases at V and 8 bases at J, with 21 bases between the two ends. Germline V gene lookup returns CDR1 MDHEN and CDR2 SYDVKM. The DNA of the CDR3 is TGTGCCAGCAGTTTAACCTTAGGGAGGGACACCCACGGCTACACCTTC. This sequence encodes CASSLTLGRDTHGYTF.

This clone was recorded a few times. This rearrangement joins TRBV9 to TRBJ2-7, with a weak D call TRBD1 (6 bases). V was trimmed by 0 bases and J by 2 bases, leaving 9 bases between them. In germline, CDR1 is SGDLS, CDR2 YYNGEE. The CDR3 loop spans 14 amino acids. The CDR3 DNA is TGTGCCAGCAGCGTAGGGACAGAAGCCTACGAGCAGTACTTC. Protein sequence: CASSVGTEAYEQYF.

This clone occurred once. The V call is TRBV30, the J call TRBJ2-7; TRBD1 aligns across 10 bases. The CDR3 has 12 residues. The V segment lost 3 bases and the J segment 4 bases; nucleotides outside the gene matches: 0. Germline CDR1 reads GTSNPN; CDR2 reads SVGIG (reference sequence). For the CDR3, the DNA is TGTGCCTGGAGGGGACAGGGGTACGAGCAGTACTTC. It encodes CAWRGQGYEQYF.

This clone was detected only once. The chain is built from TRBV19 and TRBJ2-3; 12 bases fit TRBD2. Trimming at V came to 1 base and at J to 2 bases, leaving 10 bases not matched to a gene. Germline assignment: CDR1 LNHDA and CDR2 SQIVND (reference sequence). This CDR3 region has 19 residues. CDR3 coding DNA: TGTGCCAGTAGTATAGTCCTAGCGGGAGGGCGCTCTTCCACAGATACGCAGTATTTT. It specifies CASSIVLAGGRSSTDTQYF.

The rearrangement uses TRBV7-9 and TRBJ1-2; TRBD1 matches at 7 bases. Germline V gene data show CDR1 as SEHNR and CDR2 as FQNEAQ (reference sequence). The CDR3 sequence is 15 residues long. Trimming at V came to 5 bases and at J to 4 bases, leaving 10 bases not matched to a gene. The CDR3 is CASSQAKDRVYGYTF. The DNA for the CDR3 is TGTGCCAGCAGCCAAGCCAAAGACAGGGTCTATGGCTACACCTTC.

The CDR3 region is CASSAGTAGNTEAFF. Written as DNA, the CDR3 is TGTGCCAGCAGCGCCGGGACAGCTGGGAACACTGAAGCTTTCTTT. This rearrangement joins TRBV9 to TRBJ1-1, with 7 bases aligning to TRBD1. Per the germline V gene, CDR1 is SGDLS and CDR2 is YYNGEE. The ends lost 3 bases at V and 1 base at J; junction bases unmatched: 6. The CDR3 sequence is 15 residues long.

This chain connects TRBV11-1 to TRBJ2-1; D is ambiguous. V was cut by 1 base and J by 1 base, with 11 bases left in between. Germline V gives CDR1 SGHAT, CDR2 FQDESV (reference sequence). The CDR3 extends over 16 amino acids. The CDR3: CASSLVVRTSYNEQFF. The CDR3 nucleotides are TGTGCCAGCAGCTTAGTAGTCCGAACTTCCTACAATGAGCAGTTCTTC.

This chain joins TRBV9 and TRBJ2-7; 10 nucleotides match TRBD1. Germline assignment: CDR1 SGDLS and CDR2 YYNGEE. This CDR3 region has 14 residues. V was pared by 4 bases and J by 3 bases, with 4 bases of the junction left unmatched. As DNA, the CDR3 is TGTGCCAGCAGCCCTTGGGACAGGGGCTACGAGCAGTACTTC. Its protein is CASSPWDRGYEQYF.

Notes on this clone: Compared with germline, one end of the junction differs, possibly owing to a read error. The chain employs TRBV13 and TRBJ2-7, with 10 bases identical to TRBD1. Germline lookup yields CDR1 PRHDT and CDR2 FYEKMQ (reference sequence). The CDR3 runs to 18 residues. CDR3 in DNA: TGTGCCAACAGCCAGAGACACTTCCCGGGACAGGGGTTCTACGAGCAGTACTTC. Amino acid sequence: CANSQRHFPGQGFYEQYF.

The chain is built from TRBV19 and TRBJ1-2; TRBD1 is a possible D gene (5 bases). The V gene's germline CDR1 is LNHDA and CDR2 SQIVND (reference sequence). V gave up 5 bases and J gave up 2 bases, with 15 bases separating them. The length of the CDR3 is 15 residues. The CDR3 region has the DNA TGTGCCAGTAGTCTCTCTGGGGGGACGAACTATGGCTACACCTTC. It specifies CASSLSGGTNYGYTF.

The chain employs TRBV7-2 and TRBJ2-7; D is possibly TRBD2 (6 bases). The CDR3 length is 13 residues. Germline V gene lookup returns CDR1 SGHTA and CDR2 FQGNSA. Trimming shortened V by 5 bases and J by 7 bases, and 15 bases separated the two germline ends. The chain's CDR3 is CASSPTGVWEQYF. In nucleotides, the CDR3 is TGTGCCAGCAGCCCGACGGGGGTCTGGGAGCAGTACTTC.

The chain's CDR3 is CASSLGQGGHEQYF. The CDR3 DNA is TGCGCCAGCAGCTTGGGACAGGGGGGCCACGAGCAGTACTTC. The gene calls are TRBV5-1 and TRBJ2-7; 9 nucleotides agree with TRBD1. Trimming removed 0 bases from V and 5 bases from J; junction bases left unmatched: 3. The CDR3 length is 14 residues. Germline assignment: CDR1 SGHRS and CDR2 YFSETQ.